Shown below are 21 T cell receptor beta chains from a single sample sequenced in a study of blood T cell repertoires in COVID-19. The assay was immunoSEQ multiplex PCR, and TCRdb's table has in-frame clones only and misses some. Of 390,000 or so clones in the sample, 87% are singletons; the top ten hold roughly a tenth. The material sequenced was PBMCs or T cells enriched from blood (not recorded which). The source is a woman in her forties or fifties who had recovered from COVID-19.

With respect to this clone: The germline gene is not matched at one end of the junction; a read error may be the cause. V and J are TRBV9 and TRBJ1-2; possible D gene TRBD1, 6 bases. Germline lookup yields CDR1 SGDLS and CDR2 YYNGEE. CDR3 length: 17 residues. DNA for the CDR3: TGTGCCAGCAGCGTAAGTCGGACAGCGAAGCTAATCGAGGGCTACATCTTC. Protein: CASSVSRTAKLIEGYIF.

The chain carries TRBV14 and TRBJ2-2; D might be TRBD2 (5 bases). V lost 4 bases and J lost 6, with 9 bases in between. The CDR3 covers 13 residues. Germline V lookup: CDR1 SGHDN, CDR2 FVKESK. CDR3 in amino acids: CASSPISAGELFF. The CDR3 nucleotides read TGTGCCAGCAGCCCCATTAGCGCCGGGGAGCTGTTTTTT.

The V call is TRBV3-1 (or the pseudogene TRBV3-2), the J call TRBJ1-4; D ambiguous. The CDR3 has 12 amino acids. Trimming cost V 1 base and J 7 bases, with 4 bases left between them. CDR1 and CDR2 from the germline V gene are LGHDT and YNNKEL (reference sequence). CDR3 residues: CASSQASEKLFF. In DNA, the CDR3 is TGTGCCAGCAGCCAAGCTTCTGAAAAACTGTTTTTT.

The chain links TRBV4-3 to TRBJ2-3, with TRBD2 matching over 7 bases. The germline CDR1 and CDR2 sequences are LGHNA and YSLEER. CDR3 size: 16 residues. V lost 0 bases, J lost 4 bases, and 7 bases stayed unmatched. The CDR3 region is CASSQEHLAGADTQYF. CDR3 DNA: TGCGCCAGCAGCCAAGAACATCTTGCGGGGGCAGATACGCAGTATTTT.

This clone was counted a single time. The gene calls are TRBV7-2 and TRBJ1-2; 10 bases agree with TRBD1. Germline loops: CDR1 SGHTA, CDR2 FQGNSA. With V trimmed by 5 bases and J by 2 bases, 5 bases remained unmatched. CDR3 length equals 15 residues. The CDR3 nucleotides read TGTGCCAGCAGCCCGCCGGGACAGGGGAACTATGGCTACACCTTC. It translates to CASSPPGQGNYGYTF.

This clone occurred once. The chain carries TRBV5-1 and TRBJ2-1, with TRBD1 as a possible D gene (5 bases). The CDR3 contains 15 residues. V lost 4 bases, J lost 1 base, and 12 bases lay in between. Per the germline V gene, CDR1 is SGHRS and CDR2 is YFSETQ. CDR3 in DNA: TGCGCCAGCAGCCTAAGGGGTTATTCCTACAATGAGCAGTTCTTC. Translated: CASSLRGYSYNEQFF. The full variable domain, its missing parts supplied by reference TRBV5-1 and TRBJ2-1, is KAGVTQTPRYLIKTRGQQVTLSCSPISGHRSVSWYQQTPGQGLQFLFEYFSETQRNKGNFPGRFSGRQFSNSRSEMNVSTLELGDSALYLCASSLRGYSYNEQFFGPGTRLTVL.

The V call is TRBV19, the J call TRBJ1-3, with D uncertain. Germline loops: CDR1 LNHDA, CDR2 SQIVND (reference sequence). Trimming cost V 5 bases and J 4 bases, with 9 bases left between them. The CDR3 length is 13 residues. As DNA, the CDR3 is TGTGCCAGTAGTGTCGGAGAAGGAAACACCATATATTTT. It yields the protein CASSVGEGNTIYF.

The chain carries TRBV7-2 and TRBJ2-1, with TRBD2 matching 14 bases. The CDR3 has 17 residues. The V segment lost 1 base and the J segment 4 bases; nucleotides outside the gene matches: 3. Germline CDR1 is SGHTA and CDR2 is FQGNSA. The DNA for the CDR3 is TGTGCCAGCAGCTTAGGTCGACTAGCGGGGGGGTACAATGAGCAGTTCTTC. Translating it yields CASSLGRLAGGYNEQFF. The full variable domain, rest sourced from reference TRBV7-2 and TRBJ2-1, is GAGVSQSPSNKVTEKGKDVELRCDPISGHTALYWYRQSLGQGLEFLIYFQGNSAPDKSGLPSDRFSAERTGGSVSTLTIQRTQQEDSAVYLCASSLGRLAGGYNEQFFGPGTRLTVL.

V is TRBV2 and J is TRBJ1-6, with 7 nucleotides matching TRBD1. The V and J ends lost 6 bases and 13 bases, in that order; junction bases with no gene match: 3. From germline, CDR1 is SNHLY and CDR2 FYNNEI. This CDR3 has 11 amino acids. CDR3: CASRRDSPLHF. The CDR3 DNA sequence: TGTGCCAGCAGGCGGGACAGTCCCCTCCACTTT.

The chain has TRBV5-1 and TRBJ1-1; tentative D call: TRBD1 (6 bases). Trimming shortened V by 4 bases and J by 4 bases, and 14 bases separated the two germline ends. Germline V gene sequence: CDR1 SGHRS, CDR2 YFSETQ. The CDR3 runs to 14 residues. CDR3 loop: CASSPPGQVTEAFF. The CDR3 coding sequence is TGCGCCAGCAGCCCTCCGGGACAAGTCACTGAAGCTTTCTTT.

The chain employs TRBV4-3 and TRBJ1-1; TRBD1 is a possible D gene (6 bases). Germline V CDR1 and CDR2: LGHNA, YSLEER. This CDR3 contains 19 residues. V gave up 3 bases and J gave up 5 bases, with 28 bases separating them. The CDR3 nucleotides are TGCGCCAGCAGCCACACTTTGGCCCCGACAGGAGGAGTGGGGACTGAAGCTTTCTTT. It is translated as CASSHTLAPTGGVGTEAFF.

In DNA, the CDR3 is TGTGCCAGTAGTATTCACTCAGTCGGGGGGCAAGAGACCCAGTACTTC. Translation gives CASSIHSVGGQETQYF. J is TRBJ2-5 and V is TRBV19, with TRBD2 matching over 7 bases. The V segment lost 3 bases and the J segment 2 bases; nucleotides outside the gene matches: 9. The CDR3 covers 16 residues. CDR1 is LNHDA and CDR2 is SQIVND in the germline V gene (reference sequence). The full variable domain, with the rest looked up from reference TRBV19 and TRBJ2-5, is DGGITQSPKYLFRKEGQNVTLSCEQNLNHDAMYWYRQDPGQGLRLIYYSQIVNDFQKGDIAEGYSVSREKKESFPLTVTSAQKNPTAFYLCASSIHSVGGQETQYFGPGTRLLVL.

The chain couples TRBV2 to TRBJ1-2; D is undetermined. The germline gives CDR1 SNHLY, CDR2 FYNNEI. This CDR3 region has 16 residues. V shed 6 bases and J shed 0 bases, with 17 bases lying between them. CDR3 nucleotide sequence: TGTGCCAGCAGCCGCCCAATGGACGGGACTAACTATGGCTACACCTTC. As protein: CASSRPMDGTNYGYTF.

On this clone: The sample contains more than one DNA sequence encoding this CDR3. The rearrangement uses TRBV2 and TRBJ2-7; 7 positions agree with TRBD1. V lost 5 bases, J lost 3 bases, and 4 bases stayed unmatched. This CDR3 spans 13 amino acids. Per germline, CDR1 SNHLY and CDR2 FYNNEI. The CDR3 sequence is CASSRDRDYEQYF. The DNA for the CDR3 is TGTGCCAGCAGTCGTGACAGGGACTACGAGCAGTACTTC.

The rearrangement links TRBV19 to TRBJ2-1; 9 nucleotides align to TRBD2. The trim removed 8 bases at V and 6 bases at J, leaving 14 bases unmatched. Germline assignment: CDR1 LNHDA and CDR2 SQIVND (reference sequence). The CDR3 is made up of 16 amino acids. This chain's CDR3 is CASGKAGGGASNEQFF. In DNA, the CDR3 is TGTGCCAGTGGAAAAGCGGGCGGGGGGGCCTCCAATGAGCAGTTCTTC.

In DNA form, the CDR3 reads TGCGCCAGCAGCTTGTTGGCGGGGGTCACCGGGGAGCTGTTTTTT. Its translation is CASSLLAGVTGELFF. This chain joins TRBV5-1 and TRBJ2-2, with TRBD2 matching 7 bases. The CDR3 loop spans 15 amino acids. Germline loops: CDR1 SGHRS, CDR2 YFSETQ. Germline trimming cut 1 base from V and 4 bases from J; bases unmatched to any gene: 4.

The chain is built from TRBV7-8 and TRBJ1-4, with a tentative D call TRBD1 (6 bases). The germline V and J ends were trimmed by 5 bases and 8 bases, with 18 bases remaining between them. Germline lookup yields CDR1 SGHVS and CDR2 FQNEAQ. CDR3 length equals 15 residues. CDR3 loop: CASSRAGGAGEKLFF. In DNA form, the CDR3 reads TGTGCCAGCAGCCGAGCCGGGGGGGCAGGAGAAAAACTGTTTTTT.

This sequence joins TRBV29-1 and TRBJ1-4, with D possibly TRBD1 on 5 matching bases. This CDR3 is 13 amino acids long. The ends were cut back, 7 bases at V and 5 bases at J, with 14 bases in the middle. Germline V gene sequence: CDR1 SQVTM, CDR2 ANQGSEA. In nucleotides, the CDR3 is TGCAGCGCACGTCGGGGGGTAAATGAAAAACTGTTTTTT. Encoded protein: CSARRGVNEKLFF. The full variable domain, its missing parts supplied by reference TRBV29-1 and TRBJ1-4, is SAVISQKPSRDICQRGTSLTIQCQVDSQVTMMFWYRQQPGQSLTLIATANQGSEATYESGFVIDKFPISRPNLTFSTLTVSNMSPEDSSIYLCSARRGVNEKLFFGSGTQLSVL.

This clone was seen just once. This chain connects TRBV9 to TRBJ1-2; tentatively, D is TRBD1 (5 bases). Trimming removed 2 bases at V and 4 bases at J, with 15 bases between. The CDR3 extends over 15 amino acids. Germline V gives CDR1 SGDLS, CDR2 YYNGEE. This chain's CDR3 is CASSVGGTPSYGYTF. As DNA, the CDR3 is TGTGCCAGCAGCGTGGGGGGGACGCCTAGCTATGGCTACACCTTC.

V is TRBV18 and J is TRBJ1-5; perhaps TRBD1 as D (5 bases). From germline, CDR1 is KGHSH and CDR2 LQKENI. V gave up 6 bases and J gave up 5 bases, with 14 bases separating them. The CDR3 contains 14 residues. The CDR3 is CASSSGRRDQPQHF. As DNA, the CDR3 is TGTGCCAGCTCGTCAGGGAGGCGCGATCAGCCCCAGCATTTT.

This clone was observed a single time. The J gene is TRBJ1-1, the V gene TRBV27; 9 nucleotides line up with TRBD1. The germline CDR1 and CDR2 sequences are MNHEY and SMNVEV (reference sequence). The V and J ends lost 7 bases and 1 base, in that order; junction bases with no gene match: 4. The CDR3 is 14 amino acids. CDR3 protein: CASNRQGGNTEAFF. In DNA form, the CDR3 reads TGTGCCAGCAATAGACAGGGGGGGAACACTGAAGCTTTCTTT.